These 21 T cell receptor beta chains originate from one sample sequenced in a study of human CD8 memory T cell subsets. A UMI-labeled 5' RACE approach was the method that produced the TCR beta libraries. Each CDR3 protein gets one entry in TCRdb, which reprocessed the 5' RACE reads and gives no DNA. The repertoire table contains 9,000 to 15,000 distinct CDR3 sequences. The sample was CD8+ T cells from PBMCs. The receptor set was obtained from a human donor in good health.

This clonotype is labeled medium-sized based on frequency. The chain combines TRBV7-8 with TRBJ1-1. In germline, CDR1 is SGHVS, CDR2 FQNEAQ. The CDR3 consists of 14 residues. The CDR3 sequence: CASSLDFWDTEAFF.

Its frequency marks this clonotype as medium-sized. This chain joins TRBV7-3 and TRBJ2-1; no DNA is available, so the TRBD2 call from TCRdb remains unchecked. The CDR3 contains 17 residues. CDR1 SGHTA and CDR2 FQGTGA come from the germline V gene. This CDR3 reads CASSPTSGGLLYNEQFF.

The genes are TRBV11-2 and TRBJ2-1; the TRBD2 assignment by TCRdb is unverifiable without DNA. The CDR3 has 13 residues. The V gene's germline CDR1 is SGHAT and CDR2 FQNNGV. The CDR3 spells CASSLDLGSEQFF.

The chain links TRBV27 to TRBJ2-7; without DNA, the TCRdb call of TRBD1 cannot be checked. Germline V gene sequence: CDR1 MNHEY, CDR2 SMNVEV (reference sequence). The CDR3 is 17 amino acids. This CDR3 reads CASSLYPSSGSLDEQYF.

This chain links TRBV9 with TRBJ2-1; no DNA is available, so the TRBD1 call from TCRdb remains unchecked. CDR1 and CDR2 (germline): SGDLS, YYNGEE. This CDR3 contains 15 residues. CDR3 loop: CASSTGTGGINEQFF. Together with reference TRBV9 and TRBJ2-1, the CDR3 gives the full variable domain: DSGVTQTPKHLITATGQRVTLRCSPRSGDLSVYWYQQSLDQGLQFLIQYYNGEERAKGNILERFSAQQFPDLHSELNLSSLELGDSALYFCASSTGTGGINEQFFGPGTRLTVL.

The chain's CDR3 is CASSLVTAAPYEQYF. This chain joins TRBV7-6 and TRBJ2-7; the D call from TCRdb, TRBD1, cannot be confirmed without DNA. Germline loops: CDR1 SGHVS, CDR2 FNYEAQ. This CDR3 comprises 15 residues.

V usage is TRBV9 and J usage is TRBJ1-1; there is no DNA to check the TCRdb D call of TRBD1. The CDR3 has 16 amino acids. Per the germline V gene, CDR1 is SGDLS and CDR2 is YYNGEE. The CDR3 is CASSPGGTARNTEAFF.

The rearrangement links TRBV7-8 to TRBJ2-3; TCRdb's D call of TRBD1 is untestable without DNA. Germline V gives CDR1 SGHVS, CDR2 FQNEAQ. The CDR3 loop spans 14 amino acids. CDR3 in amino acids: CASSFVGGADTQYF.

CDR3 protein: CASSYPGAQETQYF. The chain links TRBV7-8 to TRBJ2-5; TCRdb reports TRBD1, a call that lacks DNA to check it against. The CDR3 is 14 residues long. The germline CDR1 and CDR2 sequences are SGHVS and FQNEAQ.

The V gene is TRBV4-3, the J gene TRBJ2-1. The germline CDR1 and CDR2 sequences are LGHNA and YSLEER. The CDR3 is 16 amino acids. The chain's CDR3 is CASSQEPGGSYNEQFF.

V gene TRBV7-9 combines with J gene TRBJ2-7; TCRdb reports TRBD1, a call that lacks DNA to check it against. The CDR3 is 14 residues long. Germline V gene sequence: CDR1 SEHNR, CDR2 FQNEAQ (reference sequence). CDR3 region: CASSYPDGSYEQYF. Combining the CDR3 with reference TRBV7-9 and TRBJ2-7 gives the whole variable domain DTGVSQNPRHKITKRGQNVTFRCDPISEHNRLYWYRQTLGQGPEFLTYFQNEAQLEKSRLLSDRFSAERPKGSFSTLEIQRTEQGDSAMYLCASSYPDGSYEQYFGPGTRLTVT.

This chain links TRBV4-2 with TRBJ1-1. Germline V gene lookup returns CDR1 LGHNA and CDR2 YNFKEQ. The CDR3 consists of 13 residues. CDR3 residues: CASSQDGRVEAFF.

CDR3 sequence: CASSLGTGSGNTIYF. The chain carries TRBV6-5 and TRBJ1-3; there is no DNA to check the TCRdb D call of TRBD1. The CDR3 runs 15 residues. Germline V gene data show CDR1 as MNHEY and CDR2 as SVGAGI.

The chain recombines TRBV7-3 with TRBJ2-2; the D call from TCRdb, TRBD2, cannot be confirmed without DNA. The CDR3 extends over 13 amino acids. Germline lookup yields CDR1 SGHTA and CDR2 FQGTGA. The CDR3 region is CASSATSTGELFF.

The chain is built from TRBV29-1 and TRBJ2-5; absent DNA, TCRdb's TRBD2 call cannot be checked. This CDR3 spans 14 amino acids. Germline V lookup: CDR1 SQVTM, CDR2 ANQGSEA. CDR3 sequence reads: CSVVWRGGRETQYF.

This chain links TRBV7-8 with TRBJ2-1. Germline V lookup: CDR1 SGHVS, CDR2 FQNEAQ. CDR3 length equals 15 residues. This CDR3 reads CASSLEVVPYNEQFF.

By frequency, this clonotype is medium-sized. The CDR3 loop reads CASSLAGGTYNEQFF. The chain uses TRBV12-3 or TRBV12-4 and TRBJ2-1; the TCRdb call, TRBD1, lacks DNA for checking. CDR3 size: 15 residues.

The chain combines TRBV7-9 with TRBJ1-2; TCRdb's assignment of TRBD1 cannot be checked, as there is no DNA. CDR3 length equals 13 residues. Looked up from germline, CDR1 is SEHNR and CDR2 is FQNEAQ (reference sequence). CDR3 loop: CASSPGTGILDTF. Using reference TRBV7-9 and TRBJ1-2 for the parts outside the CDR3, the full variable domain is DTGVSQNPRHKITKRGQNVTFRCDPISEHNRLYWYRQTLGQGPEFLTYFQNEAQLEKSRLLSDRFSAERPKGSFSTLEIQRTEQGDSAMYLCASSPGTGILDTFGSGTRLTVV.

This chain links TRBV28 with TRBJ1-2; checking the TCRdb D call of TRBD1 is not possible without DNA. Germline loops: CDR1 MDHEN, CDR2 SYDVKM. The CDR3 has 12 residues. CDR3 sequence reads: CASSDRGRGYTF.

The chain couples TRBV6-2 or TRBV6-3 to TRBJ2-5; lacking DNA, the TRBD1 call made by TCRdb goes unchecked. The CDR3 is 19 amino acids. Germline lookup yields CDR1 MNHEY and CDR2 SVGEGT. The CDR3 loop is CASSSWHSTSRDEQETQYF.

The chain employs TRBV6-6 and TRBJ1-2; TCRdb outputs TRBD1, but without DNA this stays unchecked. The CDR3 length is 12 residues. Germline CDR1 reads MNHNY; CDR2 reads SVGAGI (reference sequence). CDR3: CASSGTGVGYTF.